This T cell receptor beta chain comes out of a study of shared clonotypes between healthy human individuals. Study as a whole: Sampling drew on donors who were a couple of women and three men aged 18 to 49. Each donor's CD4 naive and CD4 memory cells filled three plates apiece, CD8 naive two, and CD8 memory one. Study-wide findings and caveats: It was only blood that was sampled, and tissue repertoires likely differ. Around 5% of naive CD4 clonotypes were shared across several donors.

CDR3 length equals 14 residues. V lost 10 bases to trimming and J lost 3 bases, with 19 bases between them. Germline values: CDR1 MNHNY, CDR2 SVGAGI (reference sequence). Remarks on this clone: No antigen is known for it.

Produced via immunoSEQ multiplex PCR; TCRdb's table is partial and in-frame only. The sample has around 1.6 million clones, around 98% seen once. V gene TRBV6-6 combines with J gene TRBJ2-7; no reliable D call. Sequencing was done on a sample of naive CD4+ T cells sorted from blood. This sample's subset: CD45RA+ positively selected. The source of this sequence is a man aged 25 to 40 in good health. CDR3 nucleotides: TGTGCCACCCCAACGGCGAACGTCGTCTACGAGCAGTACTTC. Its protein product is CATPTANVVYEQYF.